This T cell receptor beta chain was sequenced in a study of blood T cell repertoires in COVID-19. Study-level background: T cells, B-cell-depleted T cells, or PBMCs provided the cDNA or gDNA that served as material.

Germline CDR1 is MGHRA and CDR2 is YSYEKL. Trimming removed 8 bases at V and 3 bases at J, with 8 bases between. CDR3 length equals 11 residues. Only in-frame clones appear in the TCRdb table, and some are missing; sequencing was by immunoSEQ multiplex PCR. The table has under 400,000 clones, approximately 86% seen once. What was sequenced was PBMCs or T cells enriched from blood (not recorded which). The chain recombines TRBV4-1 with TRBJ2-7; no reliable D call. This TCR was sampled from a woman in her forties with acute COVID-19. CDR3 residues: CASGPGYEQYF. Here the CDR3 DNA reads TGCGCCAGCGGCCCAGGCTACGAGCAGTACTTC.